These T cell receptor beta chains were read from a single sample in a study of Ad26.COV2.S vaccination and SARS-CoV-2 variants. Only in-frame clones appear in the TCRdb table, and some are missing; sequencing was by immunoSEQ multiplex PCR. The repertoire includes fewer than 300,000 clones, more than 75% of them detected once, and less than 3.5% sits in the top ten. The source was peripheral blood, collected in a trial of Ad26.COV2.S vaccine versus placebo. The origin of the receptors is a person between 18 and 59 years old who received the Ad26.COV2.S COVID-19 vaccine or a placebo. Both conserved end residues are part of each CDR3. The D gene is left open where the match is weak. Clone size is not always given. Where it is, it says once, few, many or a class for expanded clones.

j_gene: TRBJ2-5
d_gene: TRBD1
v_gene: TRBV4-1
abundance: .
CDR3aa: CASASLGGTGGPGATQYF
CDR3nt: TGCGCCAGCGCCTCGCTGGGGGGGACAGGGGGCCCTGGGGCGACCCAGTACTTC

j_gene: TRBJ1-2
d_gene: TRBD1
v_gene: TRBV3-1/TRBV3-2
abundance: .
CDR3aa: CASSQLGTADNYGYTF
CDR3nt: TGTGCCAGCAGCCAGCTCGGGACAGCCGATAACTATGGCTACACCTTC

j_gene: TRBJ2-5
d_gene: .
v_gene: TRBV7-2
abundance: .
CDR3aa: CASSFYTEETQYF
CDR3nt: TGTGCCAGCAGCTTTTATACAGAAGAGACCCAGTACTTC

j_gene: TRBJ1-2
d_gene: TRBD1
v_gene: TRBV28
abundance: .
CDR3aa: CASSSSPGTGGVYGYTF
CDR3nt: TGTGCCAGCAGTTCCTCCCCCGGGACAGGGGGCGTCTATGGCTACACCTTC

j_gene: TRBJ2-3
d_gene: .
v_gene: TRBV25-1
abundance: .
CDR3aa: CASSAWRSGVTDTQYF
CDR3nt: TGTGCCAGCAGTGCTTGGCGGTCAGGGGTCACAGATACGCAGTATTTT

j_gene: TRBJ1-2
d_gene: .
v_gene: TRBV5-1
abundance: .
CDR3aa: CASSFQDNYGYTF
CDR3nt: TGCGCCAGCAGCTTCCAAGATAACTATGGCTACACCTTC

j_gene: TRBJ2-1
d_gene: TRBD2
v_gene: TRBV27
abundance: .
CDR3aa: CASSLWSSGGVHVNNEQFF
CDR3nt: TGTGCCAGCAGTTTATGGTCTAGCGGGGGGGTACACGTTAACAATGAGCAGTTCTTC

j_gene: TRBJ1-1
d_gene: .
v_gene: TRBV12-3/TRBV12-4
abundance: .
CDR3aa: CATASGGVAEAFF
CDR3nt: TGTGCCACCGCCAGTGGAGGGGTAGCGGAGGCTTTCTTT

j_gene: TRBJ1-1
d_gene: .
v_gene: TRBV7-2
abundance: .
CDR3aa: CASSTVFNTEAFF
CDR3nt: TGTGCCAGCAGCACAGTGTTTAACACTGAAGCTTTCTTT

j_gene: TRBJ2-7
d_gene: TRBD2
v_gene: TRBV5-6
abundance: .
CDR3aa: CASSPGLAGSYEQYF
CDR3nt: TGTGCCAGCAGCCCGGGACTAGCGGGGTCCTACGAGCAGTACTTC

j_gene: TRBJ1-3
d_gene: .
v_gene: TRBV5-6
abundance: .
CDR3aa: CASSPGPGSGNTIYF
CDR3nt: TGTGCCAGCAGCCCGGGACCGGGGTCTGGAAACACCATATATTTT

j_gene: TRBJ2-5
d_gene: .
v_gene: TRBV24-1
abundance: .
CDR3aa: CATSDSIQETQYF
CDR3nt: TGTGCCACCAGTGATTCGATCCAAGAGACCCAGTACTTC

j_gene: TRBJ1-2
d_gene: .
v_gene: TRBV28
abundance: .
CDR3aa: CASEDTNYGYTF
CDR3nt: TGTGCCAGCGAAGACACGAACTATGGCTACACCTTC

j_gene: TRBJ2-7
d_gene: TRBD1
v_gene: TRBV19
abundance: few
CDR3aa: CASSRGRQGARHEQYF
CDR3nt: TGTGCCAGTAGTAGAGGGAGACAGGGGGCTAGACACGAGCAGTACTTC

j_gene: TRBJ1-4
d_gene: TRBD1
v_gene: TRBV18
abundance: .
CDR3aa: CASSPTGERGEKLFF
CDR3nt: TGTGCCAGCTCACCAACAGGGGAGCGTGGAGAAAAACTGTTTTTT

j_gene: TRBJ2-2
d_gene: .
v_gene: TRBV5-4
abundance: .
CDR3aa: CASSFPGGTGELFF
CDR3nt: TGTGCCAGCAGCTTCCCAGGAGGCACCGGGGAGCTGTTTTTT

j_gene: TRBJ2-3
d_gene: .
v_gene: TRBV27
abundance: .
CDR3aa: CASSLPADRNSDTQYF
CDR3nt: TGTGCCAGCAGTTTACCAGCCGACAGAAACTCAGATACGCAGTATTTT

j_gene: TRBJ2-5
d_gene: TRBD2
v_gene: TRBV6-2/TRBV6-3
abundance: .
CDR3aa: CASSYSATSWQETQYF
CDR3nt: TGTGCCAGCAGTTACTCAGCGACTAGCTGGCAAGAGACCCAGTACTTC

j_gene: TRBJ2-3
d_gene: TRBD2
v_gene: TRBV27
abundance: few
CDR3aa: CASSFTRSQGGRADTQYF
CDR3nt: TGTGCCAGCAGTTTCACACGAAGCCAAGGAGGGAGGGCAGATACGCAGTATTTT

j_gene: TRBJ2-3
d_gene: TRBD1
v_gene: TRBV9
abundance: .
CDR3aa: CASSPRGQTTDTQYF
CDR3nt: TGTGCCAGCAGCCCGAGGGGACAGACCACAGATACGCAGTATTTT

j_gene: TRBJ2-1
d_gene: TRBD2
v_gene: TRBV5-4
abundance: once
CDR3aa: CASSPTSGRPPRNEQFF
CDR3nt: TGTGCCAGCAGCCCGACTAGCGGGAGGCCCCCTAGGAATGAGCAGTTCTTC

j_gene: TRBJ2-1
d_gene: .
v_gene: TRBV20-1
abundance: .
CDR3aa: CSGEGNEQFF
CDR3nt: TGCAGTGGAGAGGGCAATGAGCAGTTCTTC

j_gene: TRBJ2-7
d_gene: .
v_gene: TRBV5-4
abundance: .
CDR3aa: CASSLGGGVRAYEQYF
CDR3nt: TGTGCCAGCAGCTTGGGAGGGGGGGTTAGGGCCTACGAGCAGTACTTC

j_gene: TRBJ2-2
d_gene: .
v_gene: TRBV3-1/TRBV3-2
abundance: few
CDR3aa: CASRGSPAGTGELFF
CDR3nt: TGTGCCAGCAGAGGTAGCCCTGCGGGAACCGGGGAGCTGTTTTTT

j_gene: TRBJ1-6
d_gene: TRBD1
v_gene: TRBV13
abundance: .
CDR3aa: CASRPTGGNSPLHF
CDR3nt: TGTGCCAGCAGGCCCACAGGGGGGAATTCACCCCTCCACTTT

j_gene: TRBJ1-6
d_gene: TRBD1
v_gene: TRBV9
abundance: .
CDR3aa: CASSYRDSNYNSPLHF
CDR3nt: TGTGCCAGCAGCTACCGGGACAGCAACTATAATTCACCCCTCCACTTT

j_gene: TRBJ2-2
d_gene: .
v_gene: TRBV28
abundance: once
CDR3aa: CASSGTLYTGELFF
CDR3nt: TGTGCCAGCAGTGGGACACTATACACCGGGGAGCTGTTTTTT

j_gene: TRBJ1-2
d_gene: .
v_gene: TRBV11-2
abundance: .
CDR3aa: CASSLEGVNYGYTF
CDR3nt: TGTGCCAGCAGCTTAGAGGGCGTCAACTATGGCTACACCTTC

j_gene: TRBJ2-7
d_gene: TRBD1
v_gene: TRBV5-1
abundance: .
CDR3aa: CASNRGDGYEQYF
CDR3nt: TGCGCCAGCAACAGGGGCGATGGCTACGAGCAGTACTTC

j_gene: TRBJ2-3
d_gene: TRBD1
v_gene: TRBV5-1
abundance: .
CDR3aa: CASSSRQGGRTDTQYF
CDR3nt: TGCGCCAGCAGCAGTAGACAGGGGGGGAGGACAGATACGCAGTATTTT

j_gene: TRBJ1-2
d_gene: .
v_gene: TRBV9
abundance: few
CDR3aa: CASSVGSGSGYTF
CDR3nt: TGTGCCAGCAGCGTAGGCTCGGGGAGTGGCTACACCTTC

j_gene: TRBJ1-1
d_gene: .
v_gene: TRBV11-2
abundance: .
CDR3aa: CASSLDRVGTEAFF
CDR3nt: TGTGCCAGCAGCTTAGACAGGGTGGGCACTGAAGCTTTCTTT

j_gene: TRBJ1-1
d_gene: .
v_gene: TRBV5-1
abundance: few
CDR3aa: CASSFRHMNTEAFF
CDR3nt: TGCGCCAGCAGCTTCAGACACATGAACACTGAAGCTTTCTTT

j_gene: TRBJ2-5
d_gene: .
v_gene: TRBV3-1/TRBV3-2
abundance: .
CDR3aa: CASTQVKNPARETQYF
CDR3nt: TGTGCCAGCACCCAAGTAAAGAATCCAGCGCGGGAGACCCAGTACTTC

j_gene: TRBJ2-3
d_gene: .
v_gene: TRBV5-6
abundance: once
CDR3aa: CASSFDSTDTQYF
CDR3nt: TGTGCCAGCAGTTTCGACTCCACAGATACGCAGTATTTT

j_gene: TRBJ2-5
d_gene: .
v_gene: TRBV14
abundance: .
CDR3aa: CASSPEEGTEGLQETQYF
CDR3nt: TGTGCCAGCAGCCCAGAGGAGGGGACGGAGGGGCTCCAAGAGACCCAGTACTTC

j_gene: TRBJ2-7
d_gene: TRBD1
v_gene: TRBV19
abundance: .
CDR3aa: CASSERGRFYEQYF
CDR3nt: TGTGCCAGTAGTGAGAGGGGGCGATTCTACGAGCAGTACTTC